This T cell receptor (beta chain) was found in a study of blood T cell repertoires in COVID-19. Per the authors' pipeline: Researchers report that nucleated cell counts were estimated from reference gene primer amplification. TCRdb's copy holds only in-frame clones and misses some; the assay was immunoSEQ multiplex PCR. V and J calls and clone size are given by that table; D and trimming were obtained from the DNA. The repertoire holds about 400,000 clones, with around 89% as singletons. CDR3 size: 14 residues. In germline, CDR1 is SGHDN, CDR2 FVKESK. Trimming took 5 bases from V and 4 from J; bases not matched to a gene: 5.

The rearrangement links TRBV14 to TRBJ1-2; 9 bases fit TRBD1. This clonotype was obtained from a woman aged 30 to 39 with acute or convalescent COVID-19. Sequenced input: peripheral blood. The CDR3 DNA is TGTGCCAGCAGCGAGACAGGGGGGACCTATGGCTACACCTTC. Residues: CASSETGGTYGYTF.